The text below deals with one TCR beta chain. Other nucleotide sequences in the sample specify the same CDR3. The data belong to a study of shared clonotypes between healthy human individuals. The CDR3 has 14 residues. The V end was cut by 3 bases, the J end by 1 base, with 9 bases between. The germline CDR1 and CDR2 sequences are SEHNR and FQNEAQ (reference sequence). Unsorted PBMC samples were amplified in replicate PCRs containing around 310 ng DNA, 30,000 or so T cell genomes. Assay: immunoSEQ multiplex PCR; the TCRdb copy retains only in-frame clones and omits some. The sample gives about half a million clones, 81% of which show up once; about 12% is in the top ten.

The chain employs TRBV7-9 and TRBJ1-1; D ambiguous. Source material: PBMCs. This clonotype was obtained from a woman in her thirties or forties in good health. Some clones in this sample may be carry-over from other donors' samples. CDR3 sequence reads: CASSLGQTNTEAFF. CDR3 nucleotides: TGTGCCAGCAGCTTGGGTCAGACGAACACTGAAGCTTTCTTT.